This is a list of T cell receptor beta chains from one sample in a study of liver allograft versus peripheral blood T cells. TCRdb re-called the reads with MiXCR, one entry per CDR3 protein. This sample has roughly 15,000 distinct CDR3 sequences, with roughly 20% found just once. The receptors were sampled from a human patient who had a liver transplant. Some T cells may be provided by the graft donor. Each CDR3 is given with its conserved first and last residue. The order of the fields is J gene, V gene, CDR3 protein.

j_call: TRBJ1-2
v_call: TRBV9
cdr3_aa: CASSSQEGGRGYTF

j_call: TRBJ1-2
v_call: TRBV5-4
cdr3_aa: CASSLAGFSHGYTF

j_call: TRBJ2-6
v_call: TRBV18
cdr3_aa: CASSRETSAGANVLTF

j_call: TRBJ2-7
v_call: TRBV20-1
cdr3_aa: CSARSGTSETYEQYF

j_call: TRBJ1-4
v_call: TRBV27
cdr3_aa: CASSLWGRADEKLFF

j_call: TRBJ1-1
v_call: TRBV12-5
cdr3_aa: CASGLALGTEAFF

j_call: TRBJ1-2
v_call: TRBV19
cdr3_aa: CASTGGKGQPIYGYTF

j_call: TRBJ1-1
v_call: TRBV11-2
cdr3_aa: CASSPRQGAEAFF

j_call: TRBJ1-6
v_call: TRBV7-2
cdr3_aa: CASSYQGSYNSPLHF

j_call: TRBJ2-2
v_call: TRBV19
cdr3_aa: CASRRAVGTGELFF

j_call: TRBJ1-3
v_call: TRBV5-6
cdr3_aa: CASTPQASGNTIYF

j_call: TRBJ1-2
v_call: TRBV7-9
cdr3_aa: CASSNDRKPGRDYGYTF

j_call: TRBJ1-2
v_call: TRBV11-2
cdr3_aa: CASSPDRDYGYTF

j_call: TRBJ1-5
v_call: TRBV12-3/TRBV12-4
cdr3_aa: CASSLDGRAPQHF

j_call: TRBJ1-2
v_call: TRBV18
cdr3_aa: CASSPDTGRRGYGYTF

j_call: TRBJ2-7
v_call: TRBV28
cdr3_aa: CASSGSGAMSYEQYF

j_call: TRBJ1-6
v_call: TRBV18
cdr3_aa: CASSPQGAPTSPLHF

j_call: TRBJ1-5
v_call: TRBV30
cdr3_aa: CAWSYGQLLQPQHF

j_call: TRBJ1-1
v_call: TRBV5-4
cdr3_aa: CASSLKSALGTEAFF

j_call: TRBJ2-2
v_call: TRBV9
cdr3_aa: CASSTGTSGYTGELFF

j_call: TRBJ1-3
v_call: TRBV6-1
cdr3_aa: CASRGAADENTIYF

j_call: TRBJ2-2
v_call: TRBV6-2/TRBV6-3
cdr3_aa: CASSYGGAGELFF

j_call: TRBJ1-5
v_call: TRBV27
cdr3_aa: CASSLGYQSPQHF

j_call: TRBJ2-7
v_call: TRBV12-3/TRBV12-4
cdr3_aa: CASSLQLGQGGEQYF

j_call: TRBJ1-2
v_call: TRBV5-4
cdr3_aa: CASSTRDGRGYTF

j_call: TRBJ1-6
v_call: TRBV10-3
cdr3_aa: CAISEGSHNSPLHF

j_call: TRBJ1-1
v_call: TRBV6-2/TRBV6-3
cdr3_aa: CASSYKFRGGRTEAFF

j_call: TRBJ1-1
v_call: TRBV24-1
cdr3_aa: CATSDPRDTEAFF

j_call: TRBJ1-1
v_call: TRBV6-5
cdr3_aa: CASSYRLTNTEAFF

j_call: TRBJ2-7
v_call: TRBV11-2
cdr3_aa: CASSLYSPRAYEQYF

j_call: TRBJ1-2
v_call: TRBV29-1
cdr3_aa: CSVDYSNYGYTF

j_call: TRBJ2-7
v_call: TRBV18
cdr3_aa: CASSPDRGRYEQYF

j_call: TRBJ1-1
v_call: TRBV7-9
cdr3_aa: CASSDNTGNTEAFF

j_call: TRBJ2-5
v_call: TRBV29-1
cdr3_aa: CSVHGTDQETQYF

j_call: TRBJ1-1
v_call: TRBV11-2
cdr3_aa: CASSLQGSNTEAFF

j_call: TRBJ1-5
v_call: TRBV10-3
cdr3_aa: CATQGFRSNQPQHF

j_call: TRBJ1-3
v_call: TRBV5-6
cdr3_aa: CASSPGFSGNTIYF

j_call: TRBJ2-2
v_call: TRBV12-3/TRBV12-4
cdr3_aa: CASSPAGRGNIGELFF

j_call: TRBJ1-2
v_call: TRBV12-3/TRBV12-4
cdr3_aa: CASSFRGRNGYTF

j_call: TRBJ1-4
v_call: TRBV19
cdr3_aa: CASRGGDATNEKLFF

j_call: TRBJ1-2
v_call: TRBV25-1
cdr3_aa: CASSEWNANGYTF

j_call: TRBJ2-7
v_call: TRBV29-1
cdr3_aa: CSVLGASYEQYF

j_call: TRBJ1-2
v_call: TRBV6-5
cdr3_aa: CASSQRGGYGYTF

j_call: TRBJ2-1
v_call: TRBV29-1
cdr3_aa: CSLAGNEQFF

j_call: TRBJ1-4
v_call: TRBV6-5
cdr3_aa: CASSYRPRPTNEKLFF

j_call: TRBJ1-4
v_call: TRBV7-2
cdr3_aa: CASSPRQGAGEKLFF

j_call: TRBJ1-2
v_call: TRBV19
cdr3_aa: CASSIDAGGYGYTF

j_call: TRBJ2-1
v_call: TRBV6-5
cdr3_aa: CASSSRGGRFF

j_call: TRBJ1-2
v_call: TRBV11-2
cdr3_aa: CASSSRLQGLNYGYTF